The 18 T cell receptor beta chains in this list originate from one sample, sequenced in a study of CXCR3-negative and CXCR3-positive naive CD8 T cells. Points from the study as a whole: Researchers report that CXCR3-positive naive cells carry more hydrophobic TRB CDR3s than CXCR3-negative naive cells.

UMI-tagged TRB cDNA libraries were built via 5' RACE. For each CDR3 protein, TCRdb gives one entry from its re-call of the 5' RACE reads, without DNA. This listing includes fewer than 140,000 distinct CDR3 sequences. Their antigens remain unidentified. The sample consisted of naive CXCR3+ CD8+ T cells from blood. Subset given: CD45RO-CCR7+CD27+CD95- naive CD8+ T cells expressing CXCR3 (TNR3+). These receptor sequences come from a human donor in good health. Some clones in this sample may be carry-over from other donors' samples.

The chain couples TRBV3-1 to TRBJ2-5; the D gene TCRdb calls, TRBD2, cannot be checked with no DNA. CDR3 size: 16 residues. Germline V gives CDR1 LGHDT, CDR2 YNNKEL (reference sequence). CDR3 sequence reads: CASSQGDGRARETQYF.

The chain joins TRBV3-1 to TRBJ2-6. Per the germline V gene, CDR1 is LGHDT and CDR2 is YNNKEL (reference sequence). The CDR3 spans 15 residues. Here the CDR3 reads CASSPISFGANVLTF.

The chain links TRBV29-1 to TRBJ2-5; there is no DNA to check the TCRdb D call of TRBD1. This CDR3 is 13 amino acids long. Germline V lookup: CDR1 SQVTM, CDR2 ANQGSEA. This CDR3 is CSVGGQAQETQYF.

The chain is built from TRBV20-1 and TRBJ1-4; TCRdb returns TRBD1, unconfirmable since there is no DNA. Germline V gene sequence: CDR1 DFQATT, CDR2 SNEGSKA (reference sequence). The CDR3 is made up of 15 amino acids. The CDR3 here is CSARDVGGAGEKLFF.

J is TRBJ1-1 and V is TRBV19. This CDR3 is built from 15 residues. CDR1 and CDR2 (germline): LNHDA, SQIVND (reference sequence). The chain's CDR3 is CASSIWEGGNTEAFF.

The rearrangement uses TRBV28 and TRBJ2-5; TCRdb gives TRBD2 as the D gene, but with no DNA this cannot be confirmed. The CDR3 contains 15 residues. Looked up from germline, CDR1 is MDHEN and CDR2 is SYDVKM. The CDR3 loop reads CASSLSLAGGETQYF.

This sequence joins TRBV6-2 or TRBV6-3 and TRBJ2-7; TCRdb's assignment of TRBD1 cannot be checked, as there is no DNA. Germline V gene sequence: CDR1 MNHEY, CDR2 SVGEGT. This CDR3 has 15 amino acids. CDR3 sequence: CASSHPGTGDREQYF.

The chain carries TRBV6-1 and TRBJ2-5; the D call of TRBD2 rests on TCRdb alone, since no DNA is present to check it. The CDR3 is 13 amino acids. CDR1 is MNHNS, CDR2 SASEGT, per germline. The CDR3 sequence is CASRLAAQETQYF.

The V and J genes are TRBV20-1 and TRBJ2-5. This CDR3 is 15 amino acids long. Germline CDR1 DFQATT, CDR2 SNEGSKA (reference sequence). CDR3 sequence: CSARDPLDTQGTQYF.

The chain couples TRBV19 to TRBJ2-1; no DNA is available, so the TRBD1 call from TCRdb remains unchecked. Per the germline V gene, CDR1 is LNHDA and CDR2 is SQIVND (reference sequence). CDR3 length: 15 amino acids. CDR3 protein: CASSDGGMGHNEQFF.

The chain has TRBV7-9 and TRBJ2-7; the TCRdb D gene call, TRBD2, has no DNA to confirm it. This CDR3 comprises 16 residues. Looked up from germline, CDR1 is SEHNR and CDR2 is FQNEAQ (reference sequence). CDR3 region: CASSGTTSYVSYEQYF.

The rearrangement uses TRBV29-1 and TRBJ1-3. The CDR3 totals 13 residues. CDR1 and CDR2 from the germline V gene are SQVTM and ANQGSEA. The CDR3 loop is CSVEVPPGNTIYF.

The V call is TRBV5-1, the J call TRBJ2-3; absent DNA, TCRdb's TRBD1 call cannot be checked. CDR3 length: 14 residues. The germline CDR1 and CDR2 sequences are SGHRS and YFSETQ. The CDR3 sequence: CASSNQQGADTQYF.

The chain employs TRBV29-1 and TRBJ2-2; TCRdb's D call of TRBD1 is untestable without DNA. CDR1 and CDR2 from the germline V gene are SQVTM and ANQGSEA. This CDR3 comprises 15 residues. The CDR3 is CSVARTGENTGELFF.

This chain links TRBV20-1 with TRBJ2-3; checking the TCRdb D call of TRBD1 is not possible without DNA. CDR3 length: 13 residues. Germline V gene sequence: CDR1 DFQATT, CDR2 SNEGSKA (reference sequence). The chain's CDR3 is CSASGTNTGTQYF.

The chain recombines TRBV28 with TRBJ2-1; with no DNA, the TCRdb D assignment of TRBD1 cannot be verified. Germline-derived CDR1 and CDR2 are MDHEN and SYDVKM. The CDR3 has 14 residues. The CDR3 sequence is CASSFQGASNEQFF.

The V gene is TRBV25-1, the J gene TRBJ1-1. Germline loops: CDR1 MGHDK, CDR2 SYGVNS. The CDR3 sequence is 12 residues long. CDR3 sequence: CASSESPTEAFF.

The rearrangement links TRBV11-1 to TRBJ2-7; as DNA is missing, the TRBD1 call by TCRdb cannot be tested. This CDR3 contains 14 residues. CDR1 is SGHAT, CDR2 FQDESV, per germline (reference sequence). The CDR3: CASSFEQGSYEQYF.